The text below deals with one T cell receptor (beta chain). These data originate in a study of blood T cell repertoires in COVID-19. For the study at large: The origin of the acute and convalescent COVID-19 samples was the United States, Italy and Spain.

TCRdb keeps only in-frame clones here, not all; method: immunoSEQ multiplex PCR. The repertoire holds approximately 150,000 clones, with about 86% as singletons. The CDR3 totals 13 residues. Between the trimmed V and J ends, which lost 3 bases and 7 bases, there was a span of 12 bases. The V call is TRBV12-3 or TRBV12-4, the J call TRBJ1-2; D is unresolved. The sequenced sample consisted of peripheral blood. This clonotype was sampled from a woman older than 75 with acute or convalescent COVID-19. The CDR3 nucleotides are TGTGCCAGCAGTTTGCGTTCGGTTCTTGGCTACACCTTC. Translating gives CASSLRSVLGYTF.